A single sample is the source of the 3 T cell receptor beta chains below, sequenced in a study of T cell responses to AZD1222 COVID-19 vaccine. Profiled with immunoSEQ multiplex PCR; TCRdb holds only in-frame clones, not every one. The sample contains 100,000 to 150,000 clones, 80% to 90% of which appear only once. The sample consisted of peripheral blood, taken on day 0 of MenACWY control vaccination. Receptors originate from an adult in good health.

The genes are TRBV27 and TRBJ2-1, with 10 bases lining up with TRBD1. Trimming at V came to 6 bases and at J to 6 bases, leaving 11 bases not matched to a gene. This CDR3 has 16 amino acids. CDR1 is MNHEY, CDR2 SMNVEV, per germline (reference sequence). The CDR3 reads CASRKPGQGSVNEQFF. CDR3 bases: TGTGCCAGCAGAAAACCGGGACAGGGGTCTGTCAATGAGCAGTTCTTC.

V and J are TRBV6-1 and TRBJ2-7; D is perhaps TRBD1 (6 bases). The CDR3 is 16 amino acids. CDR1 is MNHNS, CDR2 SASEGT, per germline. Trimming cost V 4 bases and J 1 base, with 17 bases left between them. CDR3 nucleotides: TGTGCCAGCAGTGCGACTGGGACACTTCTTTCCTACGAGCAGTACTTC. Its translation is CASSATGTLLSYEQYF.

The chain is built from TRBV2 and TRBJ1-5; TRBD1 aligns across 8 bases. V lost 7 bases and J lost 4; bases outside the gene matches: 6. The germline CDR1 and CDR2 sequences are SNHLY and FYNNEI. This CDR3 has 14 residues. CDR3 nucleotide sequence: TGTGCCAGCACCCGGACAGGGCGAAATCAGCCCCAGCATTTT. Protein: CASTRTGRNQPQHF.